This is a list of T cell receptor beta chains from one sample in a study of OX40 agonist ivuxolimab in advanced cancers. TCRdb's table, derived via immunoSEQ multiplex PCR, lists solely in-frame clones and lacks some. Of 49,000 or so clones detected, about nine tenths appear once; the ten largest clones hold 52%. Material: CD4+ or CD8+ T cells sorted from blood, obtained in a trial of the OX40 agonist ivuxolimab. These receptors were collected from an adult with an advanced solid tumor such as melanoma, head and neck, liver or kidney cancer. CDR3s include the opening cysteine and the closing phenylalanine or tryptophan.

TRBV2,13,CASKSNRYYEQYF
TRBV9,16,CASTPGLAGAKNIQYF
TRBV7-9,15,CASSPGQGIMAEQYF
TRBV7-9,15,CASSLVQVPADTQYF
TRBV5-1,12,CASSFQGNEQFF
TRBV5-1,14,CASSSSGGGEEQFF
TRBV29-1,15,CSVEEWGPGSYEQYF
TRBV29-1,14,CSVPWTGVGGAQYF
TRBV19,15,CASSIGASVYNEQFF
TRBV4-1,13,CASSQDNLYEQYF
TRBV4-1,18,CASSQDKPLDSSSYEQYF
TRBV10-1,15,CASSEGDGKNTEAFF
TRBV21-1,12,CASNLSRYEQYF
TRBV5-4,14,CASSLESGLDEQYF
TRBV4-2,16,CASSQDEGQSTDTQYF
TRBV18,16,CASSSSAAGSNQPQHF
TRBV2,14,CASSPTGAHQPQHF
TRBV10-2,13,CASSDWDTETQYF
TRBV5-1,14,CASSRGQENTEAFF
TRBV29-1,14,CSDQGLAGTDTQYF
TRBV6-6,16,CASSRTGGIGNEKLFF
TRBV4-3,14,CASSQFGVDEKLFF
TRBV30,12,CAWSPAGGELFF
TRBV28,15,CASSLQGGSSYEQYF
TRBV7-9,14,CASSPEGGGYGYTF
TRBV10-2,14,CASSEGRGPDTQYF
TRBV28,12,CASSPKRYEQYF
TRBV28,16,CASSLVEGPRNQPQHF